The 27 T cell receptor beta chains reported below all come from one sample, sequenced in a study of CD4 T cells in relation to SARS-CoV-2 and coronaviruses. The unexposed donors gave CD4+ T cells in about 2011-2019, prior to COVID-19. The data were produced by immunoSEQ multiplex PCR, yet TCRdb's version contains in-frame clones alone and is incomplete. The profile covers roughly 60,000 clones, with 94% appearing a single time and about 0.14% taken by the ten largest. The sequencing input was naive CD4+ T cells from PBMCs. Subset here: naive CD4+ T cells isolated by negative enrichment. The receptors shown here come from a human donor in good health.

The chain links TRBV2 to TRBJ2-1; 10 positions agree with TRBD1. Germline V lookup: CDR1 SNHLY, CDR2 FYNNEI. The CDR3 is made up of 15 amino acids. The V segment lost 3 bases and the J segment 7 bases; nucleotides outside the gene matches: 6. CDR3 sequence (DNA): TGTGCCAGCAGTGATAGACAGGGGGCTCGGAATGAGCAGTTCTTC. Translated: CASSDRQGARNEQFF.

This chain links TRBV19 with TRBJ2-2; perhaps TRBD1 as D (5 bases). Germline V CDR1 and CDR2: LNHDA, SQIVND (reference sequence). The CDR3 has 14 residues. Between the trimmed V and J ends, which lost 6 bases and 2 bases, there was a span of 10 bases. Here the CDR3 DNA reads TGTGCCAGTAGAGGGGTTCAAAACACCGGGGAGCTGTTTTTT. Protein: CASRGVQNTGELFF.

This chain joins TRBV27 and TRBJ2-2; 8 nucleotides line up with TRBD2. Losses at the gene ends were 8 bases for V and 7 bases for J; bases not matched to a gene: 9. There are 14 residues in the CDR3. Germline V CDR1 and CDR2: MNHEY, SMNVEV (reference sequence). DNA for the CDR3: TGTGCCAGCTGCTTAAGCGGGAGAGGCGGGGAGCTGTTTTTT. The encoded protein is CASCLSGRGGELFF.

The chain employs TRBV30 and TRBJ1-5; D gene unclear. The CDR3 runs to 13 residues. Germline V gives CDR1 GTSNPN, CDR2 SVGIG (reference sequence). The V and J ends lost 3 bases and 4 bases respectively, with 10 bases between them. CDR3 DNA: TGTGCCTGGAGGCAAACTCGTAATCAGCCCCAGCATTTT. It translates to CAWRQTRNQPQHF. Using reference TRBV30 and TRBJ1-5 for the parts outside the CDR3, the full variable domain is SQTIHQWPATLVQPVGSPLSLECTVEGTSNPNLYWYRQAAGRGLQLLFYSVGIGQISSEVPQNLSASRPQDRQFILSSKKLLLSDSGFYLCAWRQTRNQPQHFGDGTRLSIL.

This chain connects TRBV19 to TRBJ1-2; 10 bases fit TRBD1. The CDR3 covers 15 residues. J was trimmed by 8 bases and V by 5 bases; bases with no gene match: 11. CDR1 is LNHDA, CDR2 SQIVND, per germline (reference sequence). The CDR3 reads CASSSRDRGGLGYTF. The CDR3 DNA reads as TGTGCCAGTAGTTCCCGGGACAGGGGTGGTCTCGGCTACACCTTC.

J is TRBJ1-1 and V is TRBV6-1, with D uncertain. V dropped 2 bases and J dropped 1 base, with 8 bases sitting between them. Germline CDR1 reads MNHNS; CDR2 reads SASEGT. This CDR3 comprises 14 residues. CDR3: CASSEYIPNTEAFF. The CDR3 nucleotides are TGTGCCAGCAGTGAATATATCCCGAACACTGAAGCTTTCTTT.

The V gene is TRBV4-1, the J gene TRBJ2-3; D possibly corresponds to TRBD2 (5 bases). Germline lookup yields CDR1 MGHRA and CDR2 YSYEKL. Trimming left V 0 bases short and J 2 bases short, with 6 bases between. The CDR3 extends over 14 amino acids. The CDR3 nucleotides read TGCGCCAGCAGCCAAGAGGGAGTCACAGATACGCAGTATTTT. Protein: CASSQEGVTDTQYF.

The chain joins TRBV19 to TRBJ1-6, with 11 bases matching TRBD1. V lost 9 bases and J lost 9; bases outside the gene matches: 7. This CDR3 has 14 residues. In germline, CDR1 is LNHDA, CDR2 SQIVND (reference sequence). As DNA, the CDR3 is TGTGCCAGCAAAATGGGACAGGGGGGTTCACCCCTCCACTTT. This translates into CASKMGQGGSPLHF.

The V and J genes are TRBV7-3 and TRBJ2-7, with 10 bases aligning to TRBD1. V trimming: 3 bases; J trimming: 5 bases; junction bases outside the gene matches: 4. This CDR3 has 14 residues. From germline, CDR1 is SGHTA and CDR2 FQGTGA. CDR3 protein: CASSFPGQGNEQYF. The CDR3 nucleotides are TGTGCCAGCAGCTTTCCGGGACAGGGGAACGAGCAGTACTTC.

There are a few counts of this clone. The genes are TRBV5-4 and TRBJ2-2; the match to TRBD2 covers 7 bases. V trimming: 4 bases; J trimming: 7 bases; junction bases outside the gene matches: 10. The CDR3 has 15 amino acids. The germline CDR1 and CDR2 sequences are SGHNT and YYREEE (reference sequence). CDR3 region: CASSGGPSGGGELFF. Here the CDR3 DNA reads TGTGCCAGCAGCGGTGGGCCTAGCGGAGGCGGGGAGCTGTTTTTT.

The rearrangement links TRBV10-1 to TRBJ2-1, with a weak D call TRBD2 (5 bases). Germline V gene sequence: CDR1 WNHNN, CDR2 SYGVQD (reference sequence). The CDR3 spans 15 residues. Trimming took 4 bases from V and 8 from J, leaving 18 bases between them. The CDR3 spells CASSGTGNSPHEQFF. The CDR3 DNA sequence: TGCGCCAGCAGTGGCACGGGAAATTCCCCACATGAGCAGTTCTTC.

CDR3: CSVEHEGAGTEAFF. The CDR3 bases are TGCAGCGTTGAACATGAGGGGGCCGGAACTGAAGCTTTCTTT. The V and J genes are TRBV29-1 and TRBJ1-1; 7 nucleotides match TRBD1. J lost 5 bases, V lost 2 bases, and 8 bases had no gene match. The germline CDR1 and CDR2 sequences are SQVTM and ANQGSEA. The CDR3 extends over 14 amino acids.

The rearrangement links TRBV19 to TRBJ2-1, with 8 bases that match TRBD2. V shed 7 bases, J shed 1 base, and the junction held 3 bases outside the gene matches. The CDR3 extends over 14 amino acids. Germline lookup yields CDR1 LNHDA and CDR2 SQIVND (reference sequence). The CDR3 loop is CASISGGSYNEQFF. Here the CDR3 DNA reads TGTGCCAGTATCTCGGGAGGGTCCTACAATGAGCAGTTCTTC.

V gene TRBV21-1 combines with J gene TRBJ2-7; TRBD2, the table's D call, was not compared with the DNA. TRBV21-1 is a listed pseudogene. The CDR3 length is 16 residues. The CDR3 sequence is CASSSSGGTSGVEQYF. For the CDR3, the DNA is TGTGCCAGCAGCTCTTCCGGGGGGACTAGCGGCGTCGAGCAGTACTTC.

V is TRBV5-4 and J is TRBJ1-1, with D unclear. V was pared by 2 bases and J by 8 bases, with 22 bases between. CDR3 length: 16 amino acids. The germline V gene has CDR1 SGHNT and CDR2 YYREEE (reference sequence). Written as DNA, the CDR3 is TGTGCCAGCAGCTTCTTACCCGCTTGGACTTATCGCGAAGCTTTCTTT. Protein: CASSFLPAWTYREAFF.

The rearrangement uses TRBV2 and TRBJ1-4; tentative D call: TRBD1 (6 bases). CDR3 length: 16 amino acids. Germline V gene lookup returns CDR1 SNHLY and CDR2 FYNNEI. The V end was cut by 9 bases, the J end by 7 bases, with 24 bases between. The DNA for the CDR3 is TGTGCCAGTAAAAAGACGGCATTGGGCAGGGGTGAAAAACTGTTTTTT. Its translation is CASKKTALGRGEKLFF.

CDR3 sequence: CASPWRSEQYF. The CDR3 region has the DNA TGCGCCAGCCCCTGGAGAAGCGAGCAGTACTTC. The genes are TRBV4-1 and TRBJ2-7; D remains unclear. Germline CDR1 is MGHRA and CDR2 is YSYEKL. Trimming stripped 8 bases from V and 6 bases from J, with 11 bases between. This CDR3 spans 11 amino acids.

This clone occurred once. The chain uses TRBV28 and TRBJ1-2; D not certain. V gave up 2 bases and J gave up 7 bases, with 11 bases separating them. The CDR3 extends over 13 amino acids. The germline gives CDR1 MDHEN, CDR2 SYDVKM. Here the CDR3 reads CASSLSRMGGYTF. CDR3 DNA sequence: TGTGCCAGCAGTTTAAGTCGGATGGGTGGCTACACCTTC.

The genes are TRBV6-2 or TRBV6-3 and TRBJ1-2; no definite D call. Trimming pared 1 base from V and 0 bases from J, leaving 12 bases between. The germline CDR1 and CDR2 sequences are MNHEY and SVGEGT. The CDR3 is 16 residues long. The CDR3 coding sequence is TGTGCCAGCAGTTACTACGGCTTAACAGCTAACTATGGCTACACCTTC. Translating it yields CASSYYGLTANYGYTF.

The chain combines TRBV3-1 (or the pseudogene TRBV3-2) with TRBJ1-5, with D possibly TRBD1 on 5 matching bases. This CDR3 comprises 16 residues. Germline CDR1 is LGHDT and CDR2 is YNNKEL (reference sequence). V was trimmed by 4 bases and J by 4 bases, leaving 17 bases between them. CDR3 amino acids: CASSPGRPMGNQPQHF. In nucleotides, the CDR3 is TGTGCCAGCAGCCCGGGACGCCCGATGGGGAATCAGCCCCAGCATTTT.

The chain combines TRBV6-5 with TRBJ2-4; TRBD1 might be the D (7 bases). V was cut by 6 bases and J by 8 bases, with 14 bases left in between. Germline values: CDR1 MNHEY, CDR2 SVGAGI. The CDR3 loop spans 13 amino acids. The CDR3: CASSPGGKDIQYF. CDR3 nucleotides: TGTGCCAGCAGCCCAGGGGGGAAAGACATTCAGTACTTC.

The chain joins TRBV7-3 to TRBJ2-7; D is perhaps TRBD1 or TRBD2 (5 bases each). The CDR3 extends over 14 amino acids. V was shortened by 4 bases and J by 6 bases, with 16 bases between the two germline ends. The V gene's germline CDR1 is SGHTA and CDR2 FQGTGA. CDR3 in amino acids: CASSYEGPLSEQYF. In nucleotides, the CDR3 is TGTGCCAGCAGCTATGAGGGGCCCCTGAGCGAGCAGTACTTC.

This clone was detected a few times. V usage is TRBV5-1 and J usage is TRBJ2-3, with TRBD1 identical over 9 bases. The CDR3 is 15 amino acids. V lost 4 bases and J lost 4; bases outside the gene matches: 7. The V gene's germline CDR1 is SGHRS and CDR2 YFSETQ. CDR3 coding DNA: TGCGCCAGCAGCGCCGGGACAGGGACCGCAGATACGCAGTATTTT. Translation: CASSAGTGTADTQYF.

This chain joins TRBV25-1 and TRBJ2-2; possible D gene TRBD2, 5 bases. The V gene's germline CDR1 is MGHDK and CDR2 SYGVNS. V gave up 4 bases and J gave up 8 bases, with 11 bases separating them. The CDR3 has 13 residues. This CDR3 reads CASSGESRGELFF. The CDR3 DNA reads TGTGCCAGCAGTGGGGAGTCGCGTGGGGAGCTGTTTTTT.

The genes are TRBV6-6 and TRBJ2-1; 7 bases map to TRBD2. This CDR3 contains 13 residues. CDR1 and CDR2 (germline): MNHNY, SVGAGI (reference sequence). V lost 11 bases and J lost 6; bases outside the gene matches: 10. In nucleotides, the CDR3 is TGTGCCGCAAGGACGGGAGGAGCCAATGAGCAGTTCTTC. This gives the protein CAARTGGANEQFF.

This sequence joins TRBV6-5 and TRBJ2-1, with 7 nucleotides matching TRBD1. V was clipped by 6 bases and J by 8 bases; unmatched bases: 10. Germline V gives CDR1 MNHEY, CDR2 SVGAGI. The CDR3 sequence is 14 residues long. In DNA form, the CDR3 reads TGTGCCAGCAGGGCAGGAGAAGGGGGCTATGAGCAGTTCTTC. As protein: CASRAGEGGYEQFF.

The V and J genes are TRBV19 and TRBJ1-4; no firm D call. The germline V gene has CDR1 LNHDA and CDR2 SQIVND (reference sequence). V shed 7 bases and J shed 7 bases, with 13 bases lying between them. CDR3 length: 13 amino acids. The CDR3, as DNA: TGTGCCAGTACTCCCGGAAGTATTGAAAAACTGTTTTTT. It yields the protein CASTPGSIEKLFF.